These 27 T cell receptor beta chains share one sample of origin, sequenced in a study of T cell responses to AZD1222 COVID-19 vaccine. Sequencing used immunoSEQ multiplex PCR; TCRdb keeps in-frame clones, though not all of them. The data show under 95,000 clones, approximately 90% seen once. Source: peripheral blood, taken on day 0 of AZD1222 vaccination. The receptors were sampled from an adult in good health.

This clone has only one observation. V gene TRBV28 combines with J gene TRBJ1-5; maybe TRBD1 (6 bases). Trimming pared 6 bases from V and 1 base from J, leaving 10 bases between. Germline V gene lookup returns CDR1 MDHEN and CDR2 SYDVKM. This CDR3 spans 14 amino acids. CDR3 loop: CASSVGGSNQPQHF. The DNA of the CDR3 is TGTGCCAGCAGCGTAGGGGGGAGCAATCAGCCCCAGCATTTT.

The chain joins TRBV5-1 to TRBJ2-1; tentatively, D is TRBD1 (5 bases). Germline V gene lookup returns CDR1 SGHRS and CDR2 YFSETQ. The ends were cut back, 0 bases at V and 2 bases at J, with 12 bases in the middle. The CDR3 has 16 residues. CDR3 region: CASSLGGRPTYNEQFF. CDR3 in DNA: TGCGCCAGCAGCTTGGGGGGCAGGCCCACCTACAATGAGCAGTTCTTC.

V usage is TRBV24-1 and J usage is TRBJ2-3; 14 bases line up with TRBD2. This CDR3 contains 15 residues. Germline V gene lookup returns CDR1 KGHDR and CDR2 SFDVKD. V lost 4 bases to trimming and J lost 9 bases; unmatched junction nucleotides: 5. The CDR3 loop reads CATSDSGTSGSTQYF. The CDR3 DNA follows: TGTGCCACCAGTGACTCCGGGACTAGCGGGAGCACGCAGTATTTT.

A word on this clone: The identical CDR3 is also encoded by other nucleotide sequences in the sample. The rearrangement links TRBV7-2 to TRBJ1-1; D unresolved. The ends were cut back, 5 bases at V and 0 bases at J, with 10 bases in the middle. Per the germline V gene, CDR1 is SGHTA and CDR2 is FQGNSA. The CDR3 is 14 amino acids. The CDR3 spells CASSPGRLNTEAFF. CDR3 DNA: TGTGCCAGCAGCCCGGGTCGGCTGAACACTGAAGCTTTCTTT.

This chain connects TRBV2 to TRBJ2-3; 12 bases align to TRBD2. J gave up 1 base and V 6 bases, and 5 bases lay outside the gene matches. CDR1 is SNHLY, CDR2 FYNNEI, per germline. This CDR3 spans 16 amino acids. CDR3 sequence reads: CASRLAGGVGTDTQYF. The CDR3 nucleotides read TGTGCCAGCAGGCTAGCGGGGGGGGTCGGCACAGATACGCAGTATTTT.

The V gene is TRBV7-8, the J gene TRBJ1-1; D ambiguous. V lost 5 bases, J lost 0 bases, and 10 bases lay in between. CDR1 is SGHVS and CDR2 is FQNEAQ in the germline V gene. The CDR3 is 14 amino acids. The CDR3 protein is CASSRTDLNTEAFF. CDR3 coding DNA: TGTGCCAGCAGCCGGACGGACCTGAACACTGAAGCTTTCTTT.

The chain combines TRBV11-2 with TRBJ2-5, with D unclear. The V gene lost 4 bases and the J gene lost 4 bases, with 19 bases spanning the gap. Per germline, CDR1 SGHAT and CDR2 FQNNGV. The CDR3 loop spans 16 amino acids. The CDR3 reads CASSSALVLVGETQYF. In DNA, the CDR3 is TGTGCCAGCAGCTCCGCGCTAGTGCTAGTGGGAGAGACCCAGTACTTC.

This sequence joins TRBV30 and TRBJ1-3; D remains unclear. V gave up 0 bases and J gave up 0 bases, with 9 bases separating them. The CDR3 is 15 amino acids. CDR1 is GTSNPN, CDR2 SVGIG, per germline (reference sequence). CDR3 sequence: CAWSVGRVSGNTIYF. In DNA form, the CDR3 reads TGTGCCTGGAGTGTAGGGCGAGTCTCTGGAAACACCATATATTTT.

The V and J genes are TRBV4-2 and TRBJ2-1; 7 bases align to TRBD2. The trim removed 4 bases at V and 4 bases at J, leaving 10 bases unmatched. The CDR3 spans 16 residues. Germline values: CDR1 LGHNA, CDR2 YNFKEQ. CDR3 protein: CASSPEKGRGYNEQFF. The CDR3 bases are TGTGCCAGCAGCCCAGAAAAAGGGCGGGGGTACAATGAGCAGTTCTTC.

This clone was counted a single time. The chain couples TRBV5-1 to TRBJ1-5; TRBD1 matches at 7 bases. Germline CDR1 and CDR2: SGHRS and YFSETQ. V trimming: 4 bases; J trimming: 4 bases; junction bases outside the gene matches: 5. This CDR3 is 14 amino acids long. The CDR3 sequence is CASSPGQTNQPQHF. The CDR3 DNA sequence: TGCGCCAGCAGCCCGGGACAGACGAATCAGCCCCAGCATTTT. The whole variable domain, remainder taken from reference TRBV5-1 and TRBJ1-5, is KAGVTQTPRYLIKTRGQQVTLSCSPISGHRSVSWYQQTPGQGLQFLFEYFSETQRNKGNFPGRFSGRQFSNSRSEMNVSTLELGDSALYLCASSPGQTNQPQHFGDGTRLSIL.

This chain links TRBV7-6 with TRBJ2-7; 10 nucleotides align to TRBD2. The J segment lost 3 bases and the V segment lost 6 bases, leaving 8 bases of the junction unmatched. The CDR3 sequence is 15 residues long. Germline CDR1 and CDR2: SGHVS and FNYEAQ. CDR3 nucleotides: TGTGCCAGCAGTTCCGGATCTAGCGGGAGCTACGAGCAGTACTTC. It encodes CASSSGSSGSYEQYF.

V usage is TRBV9 and J usage is TRBJ2-1; D gene unclear. CDR1 SGDLS and CDR2 YYNGEE come from the germline V gene. The CDR3 runs 15 residues. V was trimmed by 3 bases and J by 0 bases, leaving 10 bases between them. This chain's CDR3 is CASSGTTISYNEQFF. CDR3 in DNA: TGTGCCAGCAGCGGGACCACTATCTCCTACAATGAGCAGTTCTTC.

This chain links TRBV4-2 with TRBJ2-1; weak D call: TRBD2 (6 bases). The CDR3 contains 13 residues. Germline V lookup: CDR1 LGHNA, CDR2 YNFKEQ. V gave up 2 bases and J gave up 8 bases, with 10 bases separating them. For the CDR3, the DNA is TGTGCCAGCAGCCAAAGGAGGGACCATGAGCAGTTCTTC. It is translated as CASSQRRDHEQFF.

The rearrangement uses TRBV6-5 and TRBJ1-5; no definite D call. Germline CDR1 is MNHEY and CDR2 is SVGAGI. CDR3 length equals 14 residues. V was trimmed by 0 bases and J by 6 bases, leaving 9 bases between them. The CDR3 region is CASSYSTATQPQHF. The CDR3 DNA sequence: TGTGCCAGCAGTTACTCAACTGCCACTCAGCCCCAGCATTTT.

The chain is built from TRBV5-1 and TRBJ2-7; D is perhaps TRBD1 (6 bases). Germline values: CDR1 SGHRS, CDR2 YFSETQ. CDR3 length: 13 residues. Deletions cut 3 bases from V and 2 bases from J, with 9 bases between. CDR3 region: CASSSGQPYEQYF. As DNA, the CDR3 is TGCGCCAGCAGCTCGGGACAACCCTACGAGCAGTACTTC.

The chain employs TRBV7-9 and TRBJ2-1; the D gene is possibly TRBD1 (5 bases). This CDR3 is 15 amino acids long. Per germline, CDR1 SEHNR and CDR2 FQNEAQ (reference sequence). With 5 bases removed from V and 7 bases from J, the gap between germline ends came to 18 bases. CDR3 coding DNA: TGTGCCAGCAGCATCCGAATTGACAGACCGAATGAGCAGTTCTTC. Translated, it gives CASSIRIDRPNEQFF.

The V gene is TRBV23-1, the J gene TRBJ1-2; 8 bases fit TRBD1. TRBV23-1 is an ORF for which the function is uncertain. The length of the CDR3 is 16 residues. The V segment lost 4 bases and the J segment 1 base; nucleotides outside the gene matches: 8. DNA of the CDR3: TGCGCCAGCAGTCTGGACAGGGAGAGCCTTAACTATGGCTACACCTTC. It yields the protein CASSLDRESLNYGYTF.

V gene TRBV12-5 combines with J gene TRBJ1-1; no firm D call. CDR1 is LGHNT, CDR2 FRNRAP, per germline. V was pared by 2 bases and J by 9 bases, with 10 bases between. CDR3 size: 12 residues. DNA for the CDR3: TGTGCTAGTGGTTTGTTGGCAGCCCAAGCTTTCTTT. Encoded protein: CASGLLAAQAFF.

The chain is built from TRBV27 and TRBJ1-1; 8 bases align to TRBD1. Germline V gene data show CDR1 as MNHEY and CDR2 as SMNVEV (reference sequence). CDR3 length: 13 residues. Trimming cost V 2 bases and J 6 bases; bases outside gene matches: 2. CDR3 DNA: TGTGCCAGCAGTTTACAGACAGGGGCTGAAGCTTTCTTT. As protein: CASSLQTGAEAFF.

V usage is TRBV19 and J usage is TRBJ1-5; the D is unclear. CDR1 and CDR2 from the germline V gene are LNHDA and SQIVND (reference sequence). The CDR3 extends over 14 amino acids. V was shortened by 3 bases and J by 0 bases, with 6 bases between the two germline ends. CDR3 sequence: CASSILDSNQPQHF. The CDR3 DNA reads as TGTGCCAGTAGTATTCTAGATAGCAATCAGCCCCAGCATTTT.

This chain links TRBV2 with TRBJ2-3, with 11 bases lining up with TRBD2. Germline trimming cut 10 bases from V and 6 bases from J; bases unmatched to any gene: 9. Germline V gene lookup returns CDR1 SNHLY and CDR2 FYNNEI. The CDR3 contains 14 residues. The CDR3 DNA sequence: TGTGCCATCACGGGACTAGCGGCTTTGGATACGCAGTATTTT. It specifies CAITGLAALDTQYF.

V is TRBV5-1 and J is TRBJ2-2; TRBD1 might be the D (6 bases). This CDR3 spans 14 amino acids. V was shortened by 6 bases and J by 6 bases, with 15 bases between the two germline ends. Germline lookup yields CDR1 SGHRS and CDR2 YFSETQ. The CDR3 spells CASNAGANAGELFF. In DNA form, the CDR3 reads TGCGCCAGCAACGCAGGGGCAAATGCCGGGGAGCTGTTTTTT.

The chain joins TRBV7-2 to TRBJ2-5; 7 bases are shared with TRBD2. Germline trimming cut 1 base from V and 2 bases from J; bases unmatched to any gene: 1. This CDR3 spans 14 amino acids. CDR1 is SGHTA, CDR2 FQGNSA, per germline. CDR3 amino acids: CASSLGGGQETQYF. CDR3 in DNA: TGTGCCAGCAGCTTAGGCGGGGGACAAGAGACCCAGTACTTC.

This rearrangement joins TRBV24-1 to TRBJ2-1, with D tentatively TRBD2 (6 bases). Trimming removed 3 bases at V and 11 bases at J, with 7 bases between. Germline-derived CDR1 and CDR2 are KGHDR and SFDVKD. This CDR3 spans 11 amino acids. This CDR3 is CATSDLAKQFF. The CDR3 DNA is TGTGCCACCAGTGATCTAGCGAAGCAGTTCTTC.

CDR3 sequence (DNA): TGTGCCAGCAGCCCCGGGACCTCGAACACTGAAGCTTTCTTT. This sequence encodes CASSPGTSNTEAFF. The V call is TRBV7-9, the J call TRBJ1-1; perhaps TRBD1 as D (5 bases). CDR1 and CDR2 from the germline V gene are SEHNR and FQNEAQ (reference sequence). This CDR3 comprises 14 residues. V gave up 5 bases and J gave up 1 base, with 11 bases separating them.

In nucleotides, the CDR3 is TGTGCCAGCAGCTTATATGGGGGCGCGTCCGTAGGTAGCAATCAGCCCCAGCATTTT. Its translation is CASSLYGGASVGSNQPQHF. This chain connects TRBV7-2 to TRBJ1-5; tentative D call: TRBD1 (6 bases). CDR1 SGHTA and CDR2 FQGNSA come from the germline V gene. The CDR3 runs to 19 residues. Trimming took off 2 bases at V and 0 bases at J, with 20 bases between the two ends.

The chain combines TRBV6-1 with TRBJ1-6; D is perhaps TRBD1 (5 bases). This CDR3 contains 16 residues. V gave up 5 bases and J gave up 7 bases, with 18 bases separating them. Germline values: CDR1 MNHNS, CDR2 SASEGT. The CDR3 loop is CASSQVGGRGNSPLHF. CDR3 DNA sequence: TGTGCCAGCAGTCAAGTTGGAGGGAGGGGAAATTCACCCCTCCACTTT.